One sample yielded the 15 T cell receptor beta chains listed below, sequenced in a study of T cell clonality in common variable immunodeficiency. Their recognized antigens are unknown. Whole-study findings and limits: Reportedly, TCR beta sequences from common variable immunodeficiency showed fewer deletions and N-nucleotide insertions.

Measured with immunoSEQ multiplex PCR; TCRdb has only the in-frame clones, and not every one. Altogether about 34,000 clones were found in the sample, and no singletons occur. What was sequenced was peripheral blood mononuclear cells. These receptors all come from a human donor with common variable immunodeficiency.

This clone was observed a few times. The read terminates 3 residues ahead of where the CDR3 ends, so the germline J gene completes it. The chain joins TRBV20-1 to TRBJ1-1; D ambiguous. In germline, CDR1 is DFQATT, CDR2 SNEGSKA (reference sequence). The CDR3 is 14 amino acids. Trimming took 0 bases from V and 3 from J, leaving 11 bases between them. The sequenced CDR3 bases are TGCAGTGCTAGAGAGGGCGTTATGCACACTGAA. Amino acids: CSAREGVMHTE. The whole CDR3 sequence is CSAREGVMHTEAFF.

This clone has at least ten counts. The sequenced part of the CDR3 DNA is TGTGCCAGCAGCCCCACCGGGACAGCACACGGC. This sequence encodes CASSPTGTAHG. The entire CDR3 is CASSPTGTAHGYTF. V is TRBV5-4 and J is TRBJ1-2; 7 nucleotides match TRBD1. The sequenced fragment ends 3 residues before the CDR3 boundary, so the rest is inferred from the germline J gene. Germline V CDR1 and CDR2: SGHNT, YYREEE (reference sequence). The CDR3 is made up of 14 amino acids.

As to this clone: The missing CDR3 end, 3 residues past where the read stops, is filled in from the germline J gene. The V gene is TRBV19, the J gene TRBJ2-1; tentatively, D is TRBD2 (5 bases). V was shortened by 3 bases and J by 0 bases, with 9 bases between the two germline ends. CDR1 is LNHDA, CDR2 SQIVND, per germline (reference sequence). The CDR3 has 15 amino acids. The CDR3 DNA, read in part, is TGTGCCAGTAGTATGGAGGCTAGCTCCTACAATGAG. It is translated as CASSMEASSYNE. The whole CDR3 sequence reads CASSMEASSYNEQFF. The complete variable domain, with remaining parts taken from reference TRBV19 and TRBJ2-1, reads DGGITQSPKYLFRKEGQNVTLSCEQNLNHDAMYWYRQDPGQGLRLIYYSQIVNDFQKGDIAEGYSVSREKKESFPLTVTSAQKNPTAFYLCASSMEASSYNEQFFGPGTRLTVL.

The table lists this clone with many counts. With the read ending 3 residues before the CDR3 end, the germline J gene is used to fill in that end. The gene calls are TRBV18 and TRBJ1-6, with 8 bases identical to TRBD1. After removal of 0 bases from V and 10 bases from J, the junction contained 8 bases not matched to a gene. The CDR3 runs to 16 residues. Looked up from germline, CDR1 is KGHSH and CDR2 is LQKENI. CDR3 sequence reads: CASSPPGVDRGSPLHF. The part of the CDR3 DNA that was read is TGTGCCAGCTCACCACCGGGGGTAGACAGGGGATCACCC.

This clone was recorded many times. The read ends 3 residues before the CDR3 terminus; that terminus is restored from the germline J gene. The V and J genes are TRBV6-1 and TRBJ1-2; 10 bases match TRBD1. With V trimmed by 3 bases and J by 5 bases, 9 bases remained unmatched. The CDR3 has 16 amino acids. Germline CDR1 and CDR2: MNHNS and SASEGT. The CDR3 here is CASSDRSGTGEYGYTF. CDR3 bases read: TGTGCCAGCAGTGATCGCTCCGGGACAGGGGAATATGGC.

Partial CDR3 DNA: TGTGCCAGCTCACAGGGACTAGCGGGCACAGATACG. Translated: CASSQGLAGTDT. The CDR3, in full, reads CASSQGLAGTDTQYF. The genes are TRBV18 and TRBJ2-3, with TRBD2 matching over 11 bases. Read data end 3 residues before the CDR3 end; the end is taken from the germline J gene. Germline lookup yields CDR1 KGHSH and CDR2 LQKENI. This CDR3 has 15 amino acids. V was pared by 4 bases and J by 1 base, with 1 base of the junction left unmatched. The full variable domain, its missing parts supplied by reference TRBV18 and TRBJ2-3, is NAGVMQNPRHLVRRRGQEARLRCSPMKGHSHVYWYRQLPEEGLKFMVYLQKENIIDESGMPKERFSAEFPKEGPSILRIQQVVRGDSAAYFCASSQGLAGTDTQYFGPGTRLTVL.

This clone was recorded a few times. The CDR3 goes on 3 residues after the read ends, and that part is filled in from the germline J gene. The chain links TRBV18 to TRBJ1-5; possible D gene TRBD1, 6 bases. There are 14 residues in the CDR3. Looked up from germline, CDR1 is KGHSH and CDR2 is LQKENI. Trimming removed 3 bases at V and 4 bases at J, with 10 bases between. CDR3: CASSPLQGNQPQHF. The part of the CDR3 DNA that was read is TGTGCCAGCTCACCCTTACAGGGAAATCAGCCC. Full variable domain (missing parts from reference TRBV18 and TRBJ1-5): NAGVMQNPRHLVRRRGQEARLRCSPMKGHSHVYWYRQLPEEGLKFMVYLQKENIIDESGMPKERFSAEFPKEGPSILRIQQVVRGDSAAYFCASSPLQGNQPQHFGDGTRLSIL.

This clone was seen ten or more times. The part of the CDR3 DNA that was read is TGCAGCCTTCTTGGGTTTCGCGGGAGGGCCCAAGAGACC. Protein sequence: CSLLGFRGRAQET. The full CDR3 protein reads CSLLGFRGRAQETQYF. V is TRBV29-1 and J is TRBJ2-5; 9 bases match TRBD2. The read comes to an end 3 residues before the CDR3 does, leaving the germline J gene to fill in the end. The CDR3 sequence is 16 residues long. Germline loops: CDR1 SQVTM, CDR2 ANQGSEA. Germline trimming cut 8 bases from V and 1 base from J; bases unmatched to any gene: 14.

This clone was picked up a small number of times. The read is 3 residues too short to cover the CDR3 end, so that end is filled in from the germline J gene. The rearrangement uses TRBV7-6 and TRBJ2-5; 10 bases fit TRBD2. The CDR3 is 18 amino acids. Germline trimming cut 0 bases from V and 3 bases from J; bases unmatched to any gene: 10. The germline gives CDR1 SGHVS, CDR2 FNYEAQ. The part of the CDR3 DNA that was read is TGTGCCAGCAGCTTAGCGCCTAGCGGGAGTTGGTCCAAAGAGACC. Translating gives CASSLAPSGSWSKET. In full, the CDR3 reads CASSLAPSGSWSKETQYF.

This clone was seen ten or more times. Partial CDR3 DNA: TGTGCCAGCAGCTACAGGGCTTTCGGAAACACC. Translating gives CASSYRAFGNT. The entire CDR3 protein is CASSYRAFGNTIYF. The chain carries TRBV14 and TRBJ1-3; maybe TRBD1 (6 bases). The CDR3 goes on 3 residues after the read ends, and that part is filled in from the germline J gene. The germline CDR1 and CDR2 sequences are SGHDN and FVKESK. CDR3 length: 14 residues. Trimming stripped 5 bases from V and 4 bases from J, with 12 bases between.

Of note for this clone: The CDR3 goes on 3 residues after the read ends, and that part is filled in from the germline J gene. The chain has TRBV7-9 and TRBJ2-7; unclear D gene. CDR3 length equals 13 residues. V was shortened by 1 base and J by 3 bases, with 7 bases between the two germline ends. Germline lookup yields CDR1 SEHNR and CDR2 FQNEAQ (reference sequence). CDR3 bases read: TGTGCCAGCAGCTTAGTTAACGGCTACGAG. Protein sequence: CASSLVNGYE. The whole CDR3 region reads CASSLVNGYEQYF.

As for this clone: Read sequence stops 3 residues before the CDR3 end, and the germline J gene provides the missing end. This chain uses TRBV2 with TRBJ2-7, with a tentative D call TRBD1 (5 bases). CDR3 length: 18 amino acids. V dropped 2 bases and J dropped 0 bases, with 20 bases sitting between them. CDR1 is SNHLY, CDR2 FYNNEI, per germline. CDR3 amino acids: CASSERSGRQLSSYEQYF. CDR3 bases read: TGTGCCAGCAGTGAACGTTCAGGGCGACAACTAAGCTCCTACGAG. Full variable domain (rest looked up from reference TRBV2 and TRBJ2-7): EPEVTQTPSHQVTQMGQEVILRCVPISNHLYFYWYRQILGQKVEFLVSFYNNEISEKSEIFDDQFSVERPDGSNFTLKIRSTKLEDSAMYFCASSERSGRQLSSYEQYFGPGTRLTVT.

Many counts were recorded for this clone. The read ends 3 residues shy of where the CDR3 ends; the end is completed using the germline J gene. This sequence joins TRBV11-3 and TRBJ2-2; perhaps TRBD2 as D (5 bases). The germline V and J ends were trimmed by 8 bases and 6 bases, with 16 bases remaining between them. CDR3 length: 14 residues. The V gene's germline CDR1 is SGHNT and CDR2 YENEEA. The CDR3 loop reads CASSDPEAAGELFF. CDR3 bases read: TGTGCCAGCTCCGATCCTGAAGCGGCCGGGGAG.

In its sample, this clone was seen a few times. The DNA ends 3 residues before the CDR3 does, and the rest of the CDR3 is filled in from the germline J gene. The chain couples TRBV19 to TRBJ1-5, with 9 bases that match TRBD1. Germline V CDR1 and CDR2: LNHDA, SQIVND (reference sequence). V shed 2 bases and J 4 bases; nucleotides not matched to a gene: 3. This CDR3 contains 15 residues. The CDR3 is CASSIWGQGNQPQHF. Partial CDR3 DNA: TGTGCCAGTAGTATATGGGGACAGGGTAATCAGCCC.

At least ten counts were recorded for this clone. The read falls 3 residues short of the CDR3 end, and the missing part is taken from the germline J gene. V is TRBV19 and J is TRBJ1-2; 8 nucleotides match TRBD1. Germline V gene data show CDR1 as LNHDA and CDR2 as SQIVND (reference sequence). The CDR3 contains 14 residues. Incomplete CDR3 DNA: TGTGCCAGCACCGGGACAGGCGGAAGGGAGGGC. This translates into CASTGTGGREG. From start to end, the CDR3 is CASTGTGGREGYTF.